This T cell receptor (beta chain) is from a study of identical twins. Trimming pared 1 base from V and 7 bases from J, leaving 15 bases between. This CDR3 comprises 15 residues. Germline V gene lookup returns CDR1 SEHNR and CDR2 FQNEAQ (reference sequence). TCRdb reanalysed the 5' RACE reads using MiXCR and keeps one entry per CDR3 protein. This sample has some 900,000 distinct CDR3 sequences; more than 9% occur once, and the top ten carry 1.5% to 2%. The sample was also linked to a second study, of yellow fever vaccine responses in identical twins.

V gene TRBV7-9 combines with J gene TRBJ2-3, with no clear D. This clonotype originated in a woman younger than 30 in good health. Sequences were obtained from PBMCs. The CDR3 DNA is TGTGCCAGCAGCTTAGTCGGATTCGCCCTTAATACGCAGTATTTT. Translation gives CASSLVGFALNTQYF.